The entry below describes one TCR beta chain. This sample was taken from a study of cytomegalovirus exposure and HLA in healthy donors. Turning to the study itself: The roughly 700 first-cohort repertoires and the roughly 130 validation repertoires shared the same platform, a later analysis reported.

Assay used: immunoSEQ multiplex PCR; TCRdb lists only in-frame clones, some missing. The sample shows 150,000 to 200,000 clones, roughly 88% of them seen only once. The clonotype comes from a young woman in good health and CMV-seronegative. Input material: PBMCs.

The chain's CDR3 is CASSDSPGEAFF. CDR3 nucleotide sequence: TGTGCCAGCAGTGACAGTCCTGGTGAAGCTTTCTTT. J is TRBJ1-1 and V is TRBV25-1; D is ambiguous. The CDR3 covers 12 residues. The ends were cut back, 3 bases at V and 7 bases at J, with 9 bases in the middle. Germline CDR1 MGHDK, CDR2 SYGVNS.